This entry describes one T cell receptor beta chain. The record originates from a study of cytomegalovirus exposure and HLA in healthy donors. Primers for the PCR totalled 60 Vbeta and 13 Jbeta. The method was immunoSEQ multiplex PCR; TCRdb's version includes in-frame clones alone and lacks a portion of them. Listed are under 130,000 clones; less than 4.5% falls within the top ten. The V gene's germline CDR1 is LGHNA and CDR2 YNFKEQ. V lost 1 base to trimming and J lost 0 bases; unmatched junction nucleotides: 2. This CDR3 has 16 residues. This TCR was recovered from a man aged 35-49 years in good health and CMV-seronegative. The chain is built from TRBV4-2 and TRBJ1-1, with 10 positions matching TRBD1. Sequencing input: PBMCs. Here the CDR3 reads CASSQGGQGMNTEAFF. CDR3 nucleotides: TGTGCCAGCAGCCAAGGGGGACAGGGGATGAACACTGAAGCTTTCTTT.